These T cell receptor beta chains were read from a single sample in a study of technical replicates of blood from several donors. The method was immunoSEQ multiplex PCR; TCRdb's version includes in-frame clones alone and lacks a portion of them. The sample has some 89,000 clones, roughly 94% seen once. The sequencing input was T cells isolated from PBMCs. The receptors were gathered from a human donor in good health. Both conserved end residues are part of each CDR3. A D gene is named only where the DNA matches it firmly. Expanded clones get a size class; other rows say once, few or many, or leave the size out.

V: TRBV18
length: 16
D: TRBD1
J: TRBJ2-1
size: .
CDR3: CASSPRTGGSYNEQFF
DNA: TGTGCCAGCTCACCCCGGACAGGGGGCTCCTACAATGAGCAGTTCTTC

V: TRBV4-1
length: 15
D: TRBD1
J: TRBJ1-2
size: .
CDR3: CASSQVVDREEGYTF
DNA: TGCGCCAGCAGCCAGGTGGTGGACAGGGAGGAAGGCTACACCTTC

V: TRBV5-1
length: 13
D: .
J: TRBJ1-1
size: .
CDR3: CASSGGQNTEAFF
DNA: TGCGCCAGCAGCGGGGGACAGAACACTGAAGCTTTCTTT

V: TRBV5-4
length: 17
D: TRBD2
J: TRBJ2-2
size: once
CDR3: CASSLTSGRPYTGELFF
DNA: TGTGCCAGCAGCTTAACTAGCGGGAGACCCTACACCGGGGAGCTGTTTTTT

V: TRBV19
length: 14
D: TRBD2
J: TRBJ2-3
size: .
CDR3: CASTDSGRLDTQYF
DNA: TGTGCCAGTACTGATAGCGGGAGGTTAGATACGCAGTATTTT

V: TRBV28
length: 11
D: .
J: TRBJ2-7
size: .
CDR3: CATSDHYEQYF
DNA: TGTGCTACAAGCGACCACTACGAGCAGTACTTC

V: TRBV6-1
length: 14
D: .
J: TRBJ1-5
size: few
CDR3: CASSEAGGNQPQHF
DNA: TGTGCCAGCAGTGAAGCAGGGGGCAATCAGCCCCAGCATTTT

V: TRBV7-9
length: 14
D: .
J: TRBJ1-4
size: .
CDR3: CASSLGGLAEKLFF
DNA: TGTGCCAGCAGCTTAGGGGGACTGGCTGAAAAACTGTTTTTT

V: TRBV6-1
length: 11
D: TRBD1
J: TRBJ1-2
size: .
CDR3: CAIRGGYGYTF
DNA: TGTGCCATCAGGGGGGGCTATGGCTACACCTTC

V: TRBV25-1
length: 16
D: .
J: TRBJ2-3
size: .
CDR3: CASSVPSIASTDTQYF
DNA: TGTGCCAGCAGTGTTCCTTCGATAGCTAGCACAGATACGCAGTATTTT

V: TRBV2
length: 15
D: .
J: TRBJ1-1
size: few
CDR3: CASMDGRTMNTEAFF
DNA: TGTGCCAGCATGGACGGGAGAACCATGAACACTGAAGCTTTCTTT

V: TRBV28
length: 13
D: .
J: TRBJ2-2
size: .
CDR3: CASSEGPTGELFF
DNA: TGTGCCAGCAGTGAGGGCCCGACGGGGGAGCTGTTTTTT

V: TRBV9
length: 18
D: TRBD2
J: TRBJ2-5
size: once
CDR3: CASSVDVARGGLEETQYF
DNA: TGTGCCAGCAGCGTAGATGTCGCCCGGGGGGGATTAGAAGAGACCCAGTACTTC